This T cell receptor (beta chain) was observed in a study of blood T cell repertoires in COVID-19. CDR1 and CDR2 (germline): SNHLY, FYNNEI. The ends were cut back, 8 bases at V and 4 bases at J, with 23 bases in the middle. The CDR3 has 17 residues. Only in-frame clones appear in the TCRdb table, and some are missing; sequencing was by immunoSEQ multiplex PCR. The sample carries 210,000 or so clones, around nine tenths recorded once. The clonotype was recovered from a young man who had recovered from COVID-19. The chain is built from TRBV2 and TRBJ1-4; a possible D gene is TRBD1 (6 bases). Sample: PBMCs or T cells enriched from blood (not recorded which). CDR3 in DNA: TGTGCCAGCGGAGGGGCCCGGGAGGGGGGCGATAATGAAAAACTGTTTTTT. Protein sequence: CASGGAREGGDNEKLFF.